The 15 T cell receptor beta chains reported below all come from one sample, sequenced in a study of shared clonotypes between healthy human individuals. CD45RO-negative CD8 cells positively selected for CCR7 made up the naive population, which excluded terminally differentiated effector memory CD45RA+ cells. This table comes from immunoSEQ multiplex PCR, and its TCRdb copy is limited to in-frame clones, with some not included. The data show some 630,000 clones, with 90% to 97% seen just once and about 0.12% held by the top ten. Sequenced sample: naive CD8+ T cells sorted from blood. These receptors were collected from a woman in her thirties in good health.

The CDR3 DNA follows: TGTGCCAGCAGTTTCGGTTTTATGACCTACGAAACCTACGAGCAGTACTTC. This translates into CASSFGFMTYETYEQYF. V and J are TRBV28 and TRBJ2-7; D is undetermined. Germline V gene sequence: CDR1 MDHEN, CDR2 SYDVKM. The CDR3 totals 17 residues. With 3 bases removed from V and 2 bases from J, the gap between germline ends came to 20 bases.

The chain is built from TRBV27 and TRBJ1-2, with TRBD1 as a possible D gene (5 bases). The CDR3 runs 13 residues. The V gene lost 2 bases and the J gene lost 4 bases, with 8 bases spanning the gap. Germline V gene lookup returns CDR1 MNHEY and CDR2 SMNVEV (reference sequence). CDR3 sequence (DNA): TGTGCCAGCAGTTTAACAGGACCCTATGGCTACACCTTC. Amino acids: CASSLTGPYGYTF.

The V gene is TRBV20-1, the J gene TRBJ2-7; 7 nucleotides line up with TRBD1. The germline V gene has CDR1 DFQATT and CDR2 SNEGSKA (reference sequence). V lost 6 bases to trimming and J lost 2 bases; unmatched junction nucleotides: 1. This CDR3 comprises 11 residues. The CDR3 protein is CSAGQPYEQYF. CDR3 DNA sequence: TGCAGTGCGGGACAGCCCTACGAGCAGTACTTC.

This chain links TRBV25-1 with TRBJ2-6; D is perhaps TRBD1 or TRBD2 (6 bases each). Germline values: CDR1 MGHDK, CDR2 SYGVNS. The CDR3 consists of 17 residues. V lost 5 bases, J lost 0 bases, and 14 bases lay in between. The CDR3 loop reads CASSRTAGGSGANVLTF. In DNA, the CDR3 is TGTGCCAGCAGTAGGACAGCGGGTGGCTCTGGGGCCAACGTCCTGACTTTC.

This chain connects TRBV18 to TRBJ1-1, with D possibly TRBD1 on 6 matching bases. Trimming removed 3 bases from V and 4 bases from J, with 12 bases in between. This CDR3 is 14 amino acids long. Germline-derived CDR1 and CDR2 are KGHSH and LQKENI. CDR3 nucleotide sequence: TGTGCCAGCTCACCGACAGGTGGAGCCACTGAAGCTTTCTTT. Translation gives CASSPTGGATEAFF.

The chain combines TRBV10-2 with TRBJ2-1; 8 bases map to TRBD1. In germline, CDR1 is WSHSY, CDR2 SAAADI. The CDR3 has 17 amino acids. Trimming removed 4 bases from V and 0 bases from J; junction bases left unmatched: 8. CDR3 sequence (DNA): TGCGCCAGCAGTGGACCCGACAGGGGAAACTCCTACAATGAGCAGTTCTTC. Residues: CASSGPDRGNSYNEQFF.

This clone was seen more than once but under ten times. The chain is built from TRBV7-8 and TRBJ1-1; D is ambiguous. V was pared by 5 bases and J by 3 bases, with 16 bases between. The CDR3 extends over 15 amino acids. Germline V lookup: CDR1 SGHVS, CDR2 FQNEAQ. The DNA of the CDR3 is TGTGCCAGCAGCCAAAGTTCAAGGCGGGACACTGAAGCTTTCTTT. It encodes CASSQSSRRDTEAFF. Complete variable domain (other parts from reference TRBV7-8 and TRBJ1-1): GAGVSQSPRYKVAKRGQDVALRCDPISGHVSLFWYQQALGQGPEFLTYFQNEAQLDKSGLPSDRFFAERPEGSVSTLKIQRTQQEDSAVYLCASSQSSRRDTEAFFGQGTRLTVV.

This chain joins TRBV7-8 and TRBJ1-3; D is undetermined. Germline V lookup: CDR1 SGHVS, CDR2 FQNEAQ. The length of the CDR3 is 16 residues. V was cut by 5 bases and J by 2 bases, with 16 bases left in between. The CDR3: CASSQTLSRTGNTIYF. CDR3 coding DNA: TGTGCCAGCAGCCAAACCCTTTCTCGAACTGGAAACACCATATATTTT.

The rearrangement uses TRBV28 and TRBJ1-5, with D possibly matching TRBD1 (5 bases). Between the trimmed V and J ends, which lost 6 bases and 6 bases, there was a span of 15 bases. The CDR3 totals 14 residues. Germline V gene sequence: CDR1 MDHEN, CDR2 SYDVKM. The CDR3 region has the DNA TGTGCCAGCAGCGCAGTTAGGGGCCCTCAGCCCCAGCATTTT. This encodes CASSAVRGPQPQHF.

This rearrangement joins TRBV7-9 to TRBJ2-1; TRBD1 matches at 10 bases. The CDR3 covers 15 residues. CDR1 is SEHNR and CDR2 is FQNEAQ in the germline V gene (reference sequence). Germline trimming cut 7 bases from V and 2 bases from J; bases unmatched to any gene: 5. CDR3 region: CASTAGTGAYNEQFF. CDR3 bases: TGTGCCAGCACCGCCGGGACAGGGGCCTACAATGAGCAGTTCTTC.

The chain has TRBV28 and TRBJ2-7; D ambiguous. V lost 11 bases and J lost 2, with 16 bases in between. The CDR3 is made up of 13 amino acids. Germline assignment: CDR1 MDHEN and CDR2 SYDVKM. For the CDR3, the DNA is TGTGCCGTTTCGTCTTTGGTCGCCTACGAGCAGTACTTC. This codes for CAVSSLVAYEQYF. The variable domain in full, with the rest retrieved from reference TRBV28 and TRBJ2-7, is DVKVTQSSRYLVKRTGEKVFLECVQDMDHENMFWYRQDPGLGLRLIYFSYDVKMKEKGDIPEGYSVSREKKERFSLILESASTNQTSMYLCAVSSLVAYEQYFGPGTRLTVT.

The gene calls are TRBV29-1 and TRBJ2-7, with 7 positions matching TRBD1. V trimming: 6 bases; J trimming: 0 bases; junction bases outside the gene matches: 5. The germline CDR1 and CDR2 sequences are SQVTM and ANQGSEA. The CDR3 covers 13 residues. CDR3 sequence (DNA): TGCAGCGTGCCCGGGACAGACTCCTACGAGCAGTACTTC. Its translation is CSVPGTDSYEQYF.

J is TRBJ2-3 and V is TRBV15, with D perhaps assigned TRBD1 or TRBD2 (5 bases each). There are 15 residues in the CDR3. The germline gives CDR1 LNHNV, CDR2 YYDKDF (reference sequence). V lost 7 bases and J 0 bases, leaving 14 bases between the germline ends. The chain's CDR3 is CATTEGTTSTDTQYF. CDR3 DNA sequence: TGTGCCACCACTGAAGGGACCACTAGCACAGATACGCAGTATTTT.

CDR3: CASSLLGSGSSYEQYF. The CDR3 nucleotides read TGTGCCAGCAGTTTACTAGGTAGCGGGAGTTCATACGAGCAGTACTTC. The chain combines TRBV27 with TRBJ2-7; the match to TRBD2 covers 9 bases. The CDR3 length is 16 residues. CDR1 is MNHEY and CDR2 is SMNVEV in the germline V gene (reference sequence). V shed 2 bases, J shed 4 bases, and the junction held 9 bases outside the gene matches.

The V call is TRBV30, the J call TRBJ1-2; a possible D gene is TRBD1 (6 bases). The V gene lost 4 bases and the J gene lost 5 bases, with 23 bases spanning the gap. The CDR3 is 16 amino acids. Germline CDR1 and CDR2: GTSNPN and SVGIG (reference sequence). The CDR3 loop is CAWKDLKGGSHYGYTF. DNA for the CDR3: TGTGCCTGGAAGGACCTTAAGGGGGGTTCACATTATGGCTACACCTTC.